This T cell receptor beta chain is drawn from a study of early T cells in non-severe SARS-CoV-2 infection. The CDR3 spans 14 residues. Trimming pared 1 base from V and 2 bases from J, leaving 9 bases between. Germline assignment: CDR1 SGHVS and CDR2 FNYEAQ. This clonotype has a count of ten or more. Unique molecular identifiers were attached to individual cDNA molecules. MiXCR, run by TCRdb on the 5' RACE reads, gives a single entry per CDR3 protein. The sample has tens of thousands of distinct CDR3 sequences; around 12% are singletons. The V call is TRBV7-6, the J call TRBJ2-7; D is unresolved. The TCR comes from an adult who was a healthcare worker with PCR-confirmed SARS-CoV-2 infection or an uninfected control (not recorded which). Source: whole blood, taken at baseline. The CDR3 is CASSLGAGPYEQYF. In DNA, the CDR3 is TGTGCCAGCAGCTTAGGAGCTGGGCCCTACGAGCAGTACTTC.